This record concerns one TCR beta chain sequence. The data derive from a study of blood T cell repertoires in COVID-19. As processed by the authors: Amplification with reference gene primers provided the estimates of nucleated cell counts. The repertoire was sequenced with immunoSEQ multiplex PCR; TCRdb's copy has only in-frame clones and lacks some. That table supplies the V and J calls and clone size; D and trimming were determined from the DNA. The sample lists approximately 91,000 clones, over 70% seen once, with about 24% in the top ten. With V trimmed by 3 bases and J by 5 bases, 6 bases remained unmatched. The CDR3 sequence is 17 residues long. Per germline, CDR1 LGHNA and CDR2 YNFKEQ.

The source of this sequence is a man aged 70-80 years with acute or convalescent COVID-19. The chain combines TRBV4-2 with TRBJ2-1; 14 nucleotides align to TRBD2. Sequences were obtained from peripheral blood. CDR3 sequence reads: CASSHGLAGGPDNEQFF. For the CDR3, the DNA is TGTGCCAGCAGCCACGGACTAGCGGGGGGTCCCGACAATGAGCAGTTCTTC.